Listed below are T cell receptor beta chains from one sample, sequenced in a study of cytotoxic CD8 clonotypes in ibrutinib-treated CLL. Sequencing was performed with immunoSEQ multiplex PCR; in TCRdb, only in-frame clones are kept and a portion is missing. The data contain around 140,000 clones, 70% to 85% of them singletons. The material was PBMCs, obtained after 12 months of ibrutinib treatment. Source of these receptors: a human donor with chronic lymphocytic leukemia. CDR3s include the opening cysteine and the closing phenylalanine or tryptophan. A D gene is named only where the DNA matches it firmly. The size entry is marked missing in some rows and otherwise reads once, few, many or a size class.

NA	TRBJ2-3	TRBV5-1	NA	TGCGCCAGCAGCCCCGGGACACCCGGCACAGATACGCAGTATTTT	CASSPGTPGTDTQYF
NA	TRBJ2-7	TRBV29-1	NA	TGCAGCGTCCCCGTAGGAGGCTCCTACGAGCAGTACTTC	CSVPVGGSYEQYF
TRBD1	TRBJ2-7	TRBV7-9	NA	TGTGCCAGCAGTCTCCAGACAGGGTACGAGCAGTACTTC	CASSLQTGYEQYF
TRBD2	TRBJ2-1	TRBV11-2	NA	TGTGCCAGCAGCTTAGATCGGAGCGGGAGGCCCTACAATGAGCAGTTCTTC	CASSLDRSGRPYNEQFF
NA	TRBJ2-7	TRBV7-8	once	TGTGCCAGCAGCCGAACAGAATTCTACGAGCAGTACTTC	CASSRTEFYEQYF
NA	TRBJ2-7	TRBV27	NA	TGTGCCAGCAGTTTCCTCGAATCCTACGAGCAGTACTTC	CASSFLESYEQYF
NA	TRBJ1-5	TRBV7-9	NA	TGTGCCAGCAGCTTTGGCCGGATCAATCAGCCCCAGCATTTT	CASSFGRINQPQHF
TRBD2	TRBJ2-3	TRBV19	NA	TGTGCCAGTAGTTCTATGGGAGGGCCAACAGATACGCAGTATTTT	CASSSMGGPTDTQYF
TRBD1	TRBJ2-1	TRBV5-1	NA	TGCGCCAGCAGCTTGTCGTGGACAGGGGACAATGAGCAGTTCTTC	CASSLSWTGDNEQFF
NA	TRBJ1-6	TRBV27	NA	TGTGCCAGCAGTTTACACCAAACATTTGAGGTATCTTCACCCCTCCACTTT	CASSLHQTFEVSSPLHF
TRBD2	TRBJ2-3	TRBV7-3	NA	TGTGCCAGCAGCTCCCAGTCGTCTAGCGGGAGCACAGATACGCAGTATTTT	CASSSQSSSGSTDTQYF
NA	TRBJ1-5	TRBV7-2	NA	TGTGCCAGCAGCTTAGGCCGTTACAGGGTTCAGCCCCAGCATTTT	CASSLGRYRVQPQHF
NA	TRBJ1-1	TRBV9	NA	TGTGCCAGCAGCGTAGCGGGGAACACTGAAGCTTTCTTT	CASSVAGNTEAFF
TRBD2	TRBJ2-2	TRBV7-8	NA	TGTGCCAGCACCCTAGCGGGAGAAACCGGGGAGCTGTTTTTT	CASTLAGETGELFF
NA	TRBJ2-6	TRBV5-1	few	TGCGCCAGCAGCTCTGAAGCTGGGGCCAACGTCCTGACTTTC	CASSSEAGANVLTF
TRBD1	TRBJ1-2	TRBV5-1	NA	TGCGCCAGCAGCTTGGGGACAGGACTCTATGGCTACACCTTC	CASSLGTGLYGYTF
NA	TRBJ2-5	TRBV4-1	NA	TGCGCCAGCAGCCAAGGCTTGGGAGAGACCCAGTACTTC	CASSQGLGETQYF
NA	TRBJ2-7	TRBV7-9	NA	TGTGCCAGCAGCTTAGCGGGGACACCTTCCTACGAGCAGTACTTC	CASSLAGTPSYEQYF
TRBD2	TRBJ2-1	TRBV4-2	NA	TGTGCCAGCAGCCAAGACACGGGACTAGCGGTTTTCTTC	CASSQDTGLAVFF
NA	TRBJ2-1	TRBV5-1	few	TGCGCCAGCAGCTTAACAGCGAGCAATGAGCAGTTCTTC	CASSLTASNEQFF
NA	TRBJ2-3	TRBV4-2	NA	TGTGCCAGCAGCCAAACGACAGTCTACACAGATACGCAGTATTTT	CASSQTTVYTDTQYF
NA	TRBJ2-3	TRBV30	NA	TGTGCCTGGAGATTATCTACAGATACGCAGTATTTT	CAWRLSTDTQYF
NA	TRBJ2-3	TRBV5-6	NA	TGTGCCAGCAGCTACGACCCTGGAACAGATACGCAGTATTTT	CASSYDPGTDTQYF
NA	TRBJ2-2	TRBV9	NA	TGTGCCAGCAGCGTAGGTCCCGGGGAGCTGTTTTTT	CASSVGPGELFF
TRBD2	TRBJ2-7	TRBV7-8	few	TGTGCCAGCAGCTTAGTGGGCGGGGGGCTTTCTGACGAGCAGTACTTC	CASSLVGGGLSDEQYF
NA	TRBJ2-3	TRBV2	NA	TGTGCCAGCAGATCCCGTGGAGATACGCAGTATTTT	CASRSRGDTQYF
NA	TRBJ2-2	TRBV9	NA	TGTGCCAGCAGCGTAGGCCATTTGGAGCTGTTTTTT	CASSVGHLELFF
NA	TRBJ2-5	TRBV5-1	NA	TGCGCCAGCAGCCACGGACAGGGAGGGGAGACCCAGTACTTC	CASSHGQGGETQYF
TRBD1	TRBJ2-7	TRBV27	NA	TGTGCCAGCGGCCTGACAGGGCTCCAAGTCGAGCAGTACTTC	CASGLTGLQVEQYF
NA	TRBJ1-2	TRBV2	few	TGTGCCAGCCGTAGAGTCGCGGCTAACTATGGCTACACCTTC	CASRRVAANYGYTF
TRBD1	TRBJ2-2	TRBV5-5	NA	TGTGCCAGCAGCTTGGCCCCGGTCAGGGGGCTGAGCGGGGAGCTGTTTTTT	CASSLAPVRGLSGELFF
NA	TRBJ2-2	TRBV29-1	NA	TGCAGCACTAGAGGAGGGAGATCCTTTTACACCGGGGAGCTGTTTTTT	CSTRGGRSFYTGELFF
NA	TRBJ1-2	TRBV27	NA	TGTGCCAGCAGTTCCTCTTTTCGGCCAGCCTATGGCTACACCTTC	CASSSSFRPAYGYTF
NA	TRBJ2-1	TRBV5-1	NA	TGCGCCAGCAGCCCCCACGGCCGTGAGGGACAAGTCGATGAGCAGTTCTTC	CASSPHGREGQVDEQFF
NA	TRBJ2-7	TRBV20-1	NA	TGCAGTGCGACTCGAGCCTGGGAGCAGTACTTC	CSATRAWEQYF
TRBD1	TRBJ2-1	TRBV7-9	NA	TGTGCCATCCAGATGACAGGGGGCCCCCAAACAGAGCAGTTCTTC	CAIQMTGGPQTEQFF
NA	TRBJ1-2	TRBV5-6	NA	TGTGCCAGCAGCCTGGCAGGGATCTATGGCTACACCTTC	CASSLAGIYGYTF
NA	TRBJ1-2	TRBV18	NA	TGTGCCAGCTCACCACCGACAGCGGGAGGGAATGGCTACACCTTC	CASSPPTAGGNGYTF
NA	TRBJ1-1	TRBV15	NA	TGTGCCACCAGCAGAGATCCGGGCAGGAACACTGAAGCTTTCTTT	CATSRDPGRNTEAFF
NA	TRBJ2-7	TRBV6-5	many	TGTGCCAGCAGTTACTCACCCGACGGGTCCCAGTACTTC	CASSYSPDGSQYF
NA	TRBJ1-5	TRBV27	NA	TGTGCCAGCCGATTTGAGGGTTTTCAGCCCCAGCATTTT	CASRFEGFQPQHF
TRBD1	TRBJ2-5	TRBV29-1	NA	TGCAGCGTTGGCGCGTGGGACAGAAAAGAGACCCAGTACTTC	CSVGAWDRKETQYF
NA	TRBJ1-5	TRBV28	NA	TGTGCCAGCAGTTTACTCCGACAGGTAAATCAGCCCCAGCATTTT	CASSLLRQVNQPQHF
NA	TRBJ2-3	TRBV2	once	TGTGCCAGCAGGGGAGAGGGTACGCAGTATTTT	CASRGEGTQYF
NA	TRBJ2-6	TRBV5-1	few	TGCGCCAGCAGCTCCTCATTATGGTCTGGGGCCAACGTCCTGACTTTC	CASSSSLWSGANVLTF
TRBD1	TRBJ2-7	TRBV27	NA	TGTGCCAGCAGTTTACGCAGGGGGTACAACGAGCAGTACTTC	CASSLRRGYNEQYF
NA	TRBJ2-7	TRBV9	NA	TGTGCCAGCAGCGTAGGAGGGCACTCCTACGAGCAGTACTTC	CASSVGGHSYEQYF
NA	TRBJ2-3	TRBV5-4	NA	TGTGCCAGCAGCTTGACAGGGTCCACAGATACGCAGTATTTT	CASSLTGSTDTQYF
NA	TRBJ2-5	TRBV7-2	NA	TGTGCCAGCAGCTCGTTAGAGACCCAGTACTTC	CASSSLETQYF
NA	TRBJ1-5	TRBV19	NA	TGTGCCAGTAAGGCTCCTGGCAGTGGAGGTTTCTATAGCAATCAGCCCCAGCATTTT	CASKAPGSGGFYSNQPQHF
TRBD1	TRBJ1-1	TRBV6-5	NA	TGTGCCAGCAGTCTCGGGACAGGGGGATCTGTGGCTTTCTTT	CASSLGTGGSVAFF
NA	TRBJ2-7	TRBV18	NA	TGTGCCAGCTCACCGACGATCTACGAGCAGTACTTC	CASSPTIYEQYF